The rows below give T cell receptor beta chains drawn from one sample of a study of blood T cell repertoires in COVID-19. Sequencing was performed with immunoSEQ multiplex PCR; in TCRdb, only in-frame clones are kept and a portion is missing. The data hold around 230,000 clones, with roughly 80% observed a single time. Source material: peripheral blood. These TCRs come from a woman in her thirties or forties with active or convalescent COVID-19. CDR3s include the opening cysteine and the closing phenylalanine or tryptophan. The D gene is left open where the match is weak. The size entry is marked missing in some rows and otherwise reads once, few, many or a size class.

clone_size j_call d_call v_call cdr3_nt cdr3_aa
NA TRBJ1-2 TRBD1 TRBV23-1 TGCGCCAGCAGAGGACAGGGGGCCTATGGCTACACCTTC CASRGQGAYGYTF
NA TRBJ1-1 NA TRBV20-1 TGCAGTGCCCGTTCCACTGAAGCTTTCTTT CSARSTEAFF
NA TRBJ2-5 TRBD2 TRBV5-1 TGCGCCAGCAGCTGGCGGGGGGCGGAGGAGACCCAGTACTTC CASSWRGAEETQYF
NA TRBJ1-2 NA TRBV18 TGTGCCAGCTCACCAAGTCTTACAGGACCTAACTATGGCTACACCTTC CASSPSLTGPNYGYTF
NA TRBJ1-4 NA TRBV28 TGTGCCAGCAGTTTTGGAGGGACTAATGAAAAACTGTTTTTT CASSFGGTNEKLFF
NA TRBJ2-5 TRBD2 TRBV2 TGTGCCAGCAGTATAACCGGGACTAGCGGGGGGCAAGAGACCCAGTACTTC CASSITGTSGGQETQYF
NA TRBJ2-3 NA TRBV19 TGTGCCAGTAGTATATTGAGCGGGAGCACAGATACGCAGTATTTT CASSILSGSTDTQYF
NA TRBJ2-1 TRBD1 TRBV10-3 TGTGCCATCAGTGTTAGACAGGGGATAGGCAATGAGCAGTTCTTC CAISVRQGIGNEQFF
NA TRBJ1-2 TRBD1 TRBV29-1 TGCAGCGTTGGGGGACAGGGGCGGGTCTATGGCTACACCTTC CSVGGQGRVYGYTF
NA TRBJ1-6 NA TRBV2 TGTGCCAGCAGGTCGCGGACTGAGGGCCTATACTCACCCCTCCACTTT CASRSRTEGLYSPLHF
NA TRBJ1-2 NA TRBV4-3 TGCGCCAGCAGCCACCGCGGGGGCAGCTTCTATGGCTACACCTTC CASSHRGGSFYGYTF
NA TRBJ1-2 TRBD1 TRBV28 TGTGCCAGCAGGATTAGACAGGGGGGCGGCTACACCTTC CASRIRQGGGYTF
NA TRBJ2-3 TRBD2 TRBV7-9 TGTGCCAGCGCGACGGGGGGTCTCACAGATACGCAGTATTTT CASATGGLTDTQYF
once TRBJ2-1 NA TRBV5-8 TGTGCCAGCAGCACAGCTTGGGCTAGCTCCAATGAGCAGTTCTTC CASSTAWASSNEQFF
NA TRBJ1-6 TRBD1 TRBV7-8 TGTGCCAGCAGCTTGGGGCAGGGGGATAATTCACCCCTCCACTTT CASSLGQGDNSPLHF
NA TRBJ1-1 NA TRBV2 TGTGCCAGCAATTCTCGGGGTCGAAACCCCGCCGCTTTCTTT CASNSRGRNPAAFF
NA TRBJ2-3 NA TRBV5-1 TGCGCCAGCAGCTTGGACAGGACCACAGATACGCAGTATTTT CASSLDRTTDTQYF
NA TRBJ2-7 TRBD2 TRBV15 TGTGCCACCAGCGCCGGGACTAGCGGTAACGAGCAGTACTTC CATSAGTSGNEQYF
NA TRBJ1-2 NA TRBV18 TGTGCCAGCTCACCTATACCGACAGGCTACACCTTC CASSPIPTGYTF
NA TRBJ2-1 NA TRBV5-1 TGCGCCAGCAGCTTTTCTAGCGCTCGCAATGAGCAGTTCTTC CASSFSSARNEQFF
NA TRBJ1-4 NA TRBV12-3/TRBV12-4 TGTGCCAGCAGTCTTACAGAAAATGAAAAACTGTTTTTT CASSLTENEKLFF
NA TRBJ2-2 TRBD2 TRBV3-1/TRBV3-2 TGTGCCAGCAGGAGTAGGCGGGGGGGCGACACCGGGGAGCTGTTTTTT CASRSRRGGDTGELFF
NA TRBJ2-5 NA TRBV30 TGTGCCTGGAGTGCTGAGACCCAGTACTTC CAWSAETQYF
few TRBJ1-1 NA TRBV15 TGTGCCACCAGCAGAGTAGACACTGAAGCTTTCTTT CATSRVDTEAFF
NA TRBJ1-2 NA TRBV6-5 TGTGCCAGCAGTTACACTCCGGACAGAGGCTACACCTTC CASSYTPDRGYTF
NA TRBJ2-7 NA TRBV7-6 TGTGCCAGCAGCTTACCAGGTAGCGAGCAGTACTTC CASSLPGSEQYF